Each of the 16 T cell receptor beta chains below was sequenced from the same sample in a study of cytomegalovirus exposure and HLA in healthy donors (dated 2017 in TCRdb). The library was produced with the immunoSEQ multiplex PCR assay. The multiplex PCR relied on a mix of 60 forward primers for TCR Vbeta segments and 13 reverse primers for TCR Jbeta segments. Drawn from immuneACCESS, this table holds only the in-frame rearrangements with V and J called that TCRdb kept. Clones are partly lost; checked studies trace under half to an unresolved V gene and leave the rest unexplained. For this sample the table gives around 100,000 clones, of which 78% were detected only once. The top ten clones comprise approximately 4.6% of the sample. The source material was PBMCs. These receptor sequences come from a woman between 40 and 50 years old in good health and CMV-seropositive.

The V call is TRBV7-9, the J call TRBJ2-7; unclear D gene. The CDR3 covers 17 residues. The V end was cut by 0 bases, the J end by 0 bases, with 15 bases between. Germline V gene sequence: CDR1 SEHNR, CDR2 FQNEAQ (reference sequence). The CDR3 protein is CASSLASPYSSSYEQYF. The CDR3 DNA follows: TGTGCCAGCAGCTTAGCCTCCCCCTACAGTAGCTCCTACGAGCAGTACTTC.

The rearrangement links TRBV19 to TRBJ2-3; D gene unclear. CDR3 length: 15 residues. V was clipped by 1 base and J by 0 bases, with 8 bases between them. Looked up from germline, CDR1 is LNHDA and CDR2 is SQIVND (reference sequence). DNA of the CDR3: TGTGCCAGTAGTATAGCGATACATAGCACAGATACGCAGTATTTT. Protein product: CASSIAIHSTDTQYF.

CDR3 sequence (DNA): TGTGCCAGCAGTACTTTACCGAGGGCTAATGAAAAACTGTTTTTT. Its protein product is CASSTLPRANEKLFF. The V and J genes are TRBV27 and TRBJ1-4; D is unresolved. Germline CDR1 reads MNHEY; CDR2 reads SMNVEV (reference sequence). V was cut by 5 bases and J by 3 bases, with 13 bases left in between. CDR3 length equals 15 residues.

The chain couples TRBV19 to TRBJ2-1; 7 bases align to TRBD2. The CDR3 length is 19 residues. CDR1 is LNHDA and CDR2 is SQIVND in the germline V gene (reference sequence). After removal of 6 bases from V and 1 base from J, the junction contained 18 bases not matched to a gene. In DNA, the CDR3 is TGTGCCAGTAGCGTCCAGTATTCCTTTGCGGGAGAATCCTACAATGAGCAGTTCTTC. Protein sequence: CASSVQYSFAGESYNEQFF.

This chain connects TRBV15 to TRBJ1-5, with 9 bases lining up with TRBD1. The germline V gene has CDR1 LNHNV and CDR2 YYDKDF (reference sequence). With V trimmed by 0 bases and J by 6 bases, 6 bases remained unmatched. CDR3 length: 16 residues. The CDR3 is CATSRDLDRGIQPQHF. CDR3 DNA: TGTGCCACCAGCAGAGATTTGGACAGGGGAATTCAGCCCCAGCATTTT.

The rearrangement joins TRBV2 to TRBJ2-1, with 9 bases identical to TRBD2. CDR1 is SNHLY and CDR2 is FYNNEI in the germline V gene. The V and J ends lost 0 bases and 6 bases, in that order; junction bases with no gene match: 9. This CDR3 spans 17 amino acids. CDR3 sequence: CASSEARLAGRRNEQFF. Written as DNA, the CDR3 is TGTGCCAGCAGTGAAGCCAGGCTAGCGGGAAGGCGCAATGAGCAGTTCTTC.

This chain links TRBV5-1 with TRBJ2-3; no definite D call. V shed 4 bases and J shed 7 bases, with 10 bases lying between them. Per germline, CDR1 SGHRS and CDR2 YFSETQ. This CDR3 is built from 12 residues. This CDR3 is CASSTEQNTQYF. The CDR3 DNA reads as TGCGCCAGCAGCACCGAGCAAAATACGCAGTATTTT.

This chain uses TRBV9 with TRBJ2-2; 11 bases agree with TRBD2. The germline V gene has CDR1 SGDLS and CDR2 YYNGEE. V dropped 4 bases and J dropped 2; count of bases not matched to a gene: 10. This CDR3 spans 18 amino acids. The CDR3 spells CASSPYLAGGLNTGELFF. CDR3 DNA: TGTGCCAGCAGCCCCTATCTAGCGGGAGGCTTAAACACCGGGGAGCTGTTTTTT.

In its sample, this clone was seen a few times. The chain employs TRBV5-4 and TRBJ1-1, with 8 bases fitting TRBD1. The CDR3 is 15 amino acids. The germline V gene has CDR1 SGHNT and CDR2 YYREEE (reference sequence). J was trimmed by 2 bases and V by 4 bases; bases with no gene match: 7. DNA of the CDR3: TGTGCCAGCAGCAACGTCGGGACAGGCAACACTGAAGCTTTCTTT. Amino acid sequence: CASSNVGTGNTEAFF.

The chain couples TRBV11-2 to TRBJ2-2; D not resolved. Trimming removed 1 base at V and 9 bases at J, with 9 bases between. Germline CDR1 SGHAT, CDR2 FQNNGV. This CDR3 comprises 13 residues. CDR3 DNA sequence: TGTGCCAGCAGCTTAGGGTGGAGTCGGGAGCTGTTTTTT. As protein: CASSLGWSRELFF.

A single count supports this clone. The chain combines TRBV7-3 with TRBJ2-3; TRBD2 matches at 9 bases. The V segment lost 1 base and the J segment 6 bases; nucleotides outside the gene matches: 8. Germline V gene data show CDR1 as SGHTA and CDR2 as FQGTGA. CDR3 length equals 16 residues. CDR3 residues: CASSLNSGGNRDTQYF. Here the CDR3 DNA reads TGTGCCAGCAGCTTAAATAGCGGGGGCAACAGGGATACGCAGTATTTT.

This clone turned up a few times. The chain combines TRBV25-1 with TRBJ1-2; D call uncertain. The germline V gene has CDR1 MGHDK and CDR2 SYGVNS. V was shortened by 8 bases and J by 8 bases, with 18 bases between the two germline ends. This CDR3 has 13 amino acids. CDR3 bases: TGTGCCAGCGGAGCACCGGGAATAGGAGGCTACACCTTC. Protein: CASGAPGIGGYTF.

The chain joins TRBV5-1 to TRBJ2-3; 13 bases map to TRBD2. With 4 bases clipped from V and 3 bases from J, the junction kept 2 bases outside the gene matches. The CDR3 has 15 residues. CDR1 and CDR2 from the germline V gene are SGHRS and YFSETQ. CDR3 nucleotides: TGCGCCAGCAGCAAGGGACTAGCGGGGACAGATACGCAGTATTTT. Its translation is CASSKGLAGTDTQYF. Full variable domain (remainder filled in from reference TRBV5-1 and TRBJ2-3): KAGVTQTPRYLIKTRGQQVTLSCSPISGHRSVSWYQQTPGQGLQFLFEYFSETQRNKGNFPGRFSGRQFSNSRSEMNVSTLELGDSALYLCASSKGLAGTDTQYFGPGTRLTVL.

V usage is TRBV27 and J usage is TRBJ2-1, with a tentative D call TRBD1 (5 bases). V shed 6 bases and J shed 0 bases, with 21 bases lying between them. Germline values: CDR1 MNHEY, CDR2 SMNVEV (reference sequence). CDR3 length: 18 residues. The CDR3 spells CASSGHQGGRSSYNEQFF. The CDR3 nucleotides read TGTGCCAGCAGCGGACATCAGGGTGGACGGAGCTCCTACAATGAGCAGTTCTTC.

This chain connects TRBV4-2 to TRBJ2-3; maybe TRBD2 (7 bases). The germline V gene encodes CDR1 LGHNA and CDR2 YNFKEQ. The CDR3 has 18 amino acids. Between the trimmed V and J ends, which lost 0 bases and 4 bases, there was a span of 20 bases. CDR3 coding DNA: TGTGCCAGCAGCCAAGAGGCGAGGGGGGGAGTCGTTCCAGATACGCAGTATTTT. Its protein product is CASSQEARGGVVPDTQYF.

This chain links TRBV30 with TRBJ2-7; 7 bases agree with TRBD2. Germline assignment: CDR1 GTSNPN and CDR2 SVGIG (reference sequence). The CDR3 contains 13 residues. Trimming removed 4 bases from V and 9 bases from J; junction bases left unmatched: 12. The CDR3 sequence is CAWMGGIIQRQYF. The CDR3 DNA follows: TGTGCCTGGATGGGGGGGATAATCCAGCGGCAGTACTTC.